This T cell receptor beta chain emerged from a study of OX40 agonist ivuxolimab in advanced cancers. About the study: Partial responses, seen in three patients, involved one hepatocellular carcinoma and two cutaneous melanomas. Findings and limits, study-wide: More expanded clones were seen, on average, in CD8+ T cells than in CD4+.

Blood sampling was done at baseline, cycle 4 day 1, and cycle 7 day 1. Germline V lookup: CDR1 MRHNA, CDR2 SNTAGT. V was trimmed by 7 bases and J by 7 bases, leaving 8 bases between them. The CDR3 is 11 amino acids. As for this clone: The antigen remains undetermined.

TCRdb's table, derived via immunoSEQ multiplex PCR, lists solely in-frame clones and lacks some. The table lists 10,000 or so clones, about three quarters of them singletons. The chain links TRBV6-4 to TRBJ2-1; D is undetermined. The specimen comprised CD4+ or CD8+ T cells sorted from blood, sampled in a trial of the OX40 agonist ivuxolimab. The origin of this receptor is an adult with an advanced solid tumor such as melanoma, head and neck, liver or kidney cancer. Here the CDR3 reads CASMNGNEQFF. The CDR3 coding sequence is TGTGCCAGCATGAACGGGAATGAGCAGTTCTTC.